Sequencing of this T cell receptor (beta chain) was carried out in a study of cytomegalovirus exposure and HLA in healthy donors. Study overall: In a previous analysis, 95 million to 130 million unique TCR beta sequences were found from 150 million to 200 million T cells. Most donors, about 82% of 398 genotyped, fell in the Caucasian-associated ancestry cluster.

As for this clone: No antigen is known for it.

The primer mix had 60 Vbeta and 13 Jbeta primers. Libraries were prepared by immunoSEQ multiplex PCR; TCRdb keeps only in-frame clonotypes and omits some of them. The profile covers 90,000 to 110,000 clones, with roughly 79% appearing a single time and around 1.2% taken by the ten largest. Trimming removed 1 base from V and 6 bases from J; junction bases left unmatched: 6. In germline, CDR1 is LGHNA, CDR2 YNFKEQ. The CDR3 totals 16 residues. General observations from the study: The authors later found HLA-associated TCR beta chains more clonally expanded than equally common others.

The TCR was taken from a man in his forties in good health and CMV-seronegative. Sequencing used PBMCs. V is TRBV4-2 and J is TRBJ2-7, with 13 nucleotides matching TRBD2. The DNA for the CDR3 is TGTGCCAGCAGCCAAGGGTCACTAGCGGGAGGGCTCGAGCAGTACTTC. Encoded protein: CASSQGSLAGGLEQYF.